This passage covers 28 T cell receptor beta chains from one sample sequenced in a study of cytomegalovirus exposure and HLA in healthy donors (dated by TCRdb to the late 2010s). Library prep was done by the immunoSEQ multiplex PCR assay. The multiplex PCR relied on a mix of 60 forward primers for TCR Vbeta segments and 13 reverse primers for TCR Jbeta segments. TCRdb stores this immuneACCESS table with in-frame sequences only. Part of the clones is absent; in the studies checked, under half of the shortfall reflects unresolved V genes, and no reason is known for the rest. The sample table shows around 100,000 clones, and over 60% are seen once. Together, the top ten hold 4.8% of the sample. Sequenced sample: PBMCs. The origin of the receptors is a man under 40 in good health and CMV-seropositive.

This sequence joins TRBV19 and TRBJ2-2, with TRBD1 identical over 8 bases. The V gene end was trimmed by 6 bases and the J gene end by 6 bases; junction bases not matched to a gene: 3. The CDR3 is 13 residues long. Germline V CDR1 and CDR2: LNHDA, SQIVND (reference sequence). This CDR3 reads CASRQGASGELFF. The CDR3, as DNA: TGTGCCAGTAGGCAGGGGGCCTCCGGGGAGCTGTTTTTT.

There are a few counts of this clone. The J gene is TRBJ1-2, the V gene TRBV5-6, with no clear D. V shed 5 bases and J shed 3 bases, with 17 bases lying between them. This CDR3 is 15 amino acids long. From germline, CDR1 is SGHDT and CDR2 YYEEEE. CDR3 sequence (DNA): TGTGCCAGCAGTCTGGCAGAGGATCCGTACTATGGCTACACCTTC. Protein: CASSLAEDPYYGYTF.

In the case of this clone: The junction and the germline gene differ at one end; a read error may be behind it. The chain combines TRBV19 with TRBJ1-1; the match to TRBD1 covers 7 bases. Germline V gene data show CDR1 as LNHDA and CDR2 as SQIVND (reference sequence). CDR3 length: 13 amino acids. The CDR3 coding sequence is TGTGCCAGTAGTTTTACCCTAGGGGGCTCCGAGCGATTT. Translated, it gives CASSFTLGGSERF.

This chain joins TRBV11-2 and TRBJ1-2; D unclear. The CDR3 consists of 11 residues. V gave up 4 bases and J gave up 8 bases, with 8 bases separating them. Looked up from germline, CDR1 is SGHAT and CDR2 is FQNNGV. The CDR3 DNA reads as TGTGCCAGCAGCTACGGGTGGGGCTACACCTTC. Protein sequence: CASSYGWGYTF.

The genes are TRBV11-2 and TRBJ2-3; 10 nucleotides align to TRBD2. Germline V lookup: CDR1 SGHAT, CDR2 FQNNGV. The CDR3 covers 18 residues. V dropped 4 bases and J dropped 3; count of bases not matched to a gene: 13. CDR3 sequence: CASSSTFPGLAKTDTQYF. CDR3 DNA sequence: TGTGCCAGCAGCTCGACCTTTCCGGGACTAGCGAAAACAGATACGCAGTATTTT.

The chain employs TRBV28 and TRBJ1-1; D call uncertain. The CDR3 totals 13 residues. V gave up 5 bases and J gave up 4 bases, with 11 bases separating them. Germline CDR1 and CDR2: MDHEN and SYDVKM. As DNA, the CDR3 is TGTGCCAGCAGTCGATCAGGACTCACTGAAGCTTTCTTT. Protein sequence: CASSRSGLTEAFF.

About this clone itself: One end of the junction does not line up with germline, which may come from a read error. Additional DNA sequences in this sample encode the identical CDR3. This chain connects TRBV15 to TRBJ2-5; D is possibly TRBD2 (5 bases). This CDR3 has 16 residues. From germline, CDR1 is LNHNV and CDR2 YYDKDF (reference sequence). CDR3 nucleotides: TGTGCCACCAGCCCCCGACTGGCGGCCATATGGGAGACTCAGTACTTC. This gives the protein CATSPRLAAIWETQYF.

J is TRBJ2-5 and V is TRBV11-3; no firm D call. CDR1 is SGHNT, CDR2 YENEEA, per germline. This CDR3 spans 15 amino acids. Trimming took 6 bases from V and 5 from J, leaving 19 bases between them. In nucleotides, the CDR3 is TGTGCCAGCAGAAATACGGGTTTCTACGGGGAGACCCAGTACTTC. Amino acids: CASRNTGFYGETQYF. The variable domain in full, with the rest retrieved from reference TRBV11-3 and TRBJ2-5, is EAGVVQSPRYKIIEKKQPVAFWCNPISGHNTLYWYLQNLGQGPELLIRYENEEAVDDSQLPKDRFSAERLKGVDSTLKIQPAELGDSAVYLCASRNTGFYGETQYFGPGTRLLVL.

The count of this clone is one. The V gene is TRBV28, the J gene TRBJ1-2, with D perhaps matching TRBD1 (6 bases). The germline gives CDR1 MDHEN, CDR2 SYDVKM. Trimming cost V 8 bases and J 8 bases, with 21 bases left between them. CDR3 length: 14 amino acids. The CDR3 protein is CASRRRAGGVGYTF. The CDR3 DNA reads TGTGCCAGCCGACGTAGGGCGGGGGGCGTCGGCTACACCTTC.

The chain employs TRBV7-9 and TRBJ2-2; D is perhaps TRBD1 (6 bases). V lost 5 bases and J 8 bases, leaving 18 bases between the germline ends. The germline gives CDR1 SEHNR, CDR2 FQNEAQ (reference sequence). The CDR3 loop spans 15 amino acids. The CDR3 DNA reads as TGTGCCAGCAGCCCGCGGCCAGGGGCATCAGGGGAGCTGTTTTTT. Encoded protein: CASSPRPGASGELFF.

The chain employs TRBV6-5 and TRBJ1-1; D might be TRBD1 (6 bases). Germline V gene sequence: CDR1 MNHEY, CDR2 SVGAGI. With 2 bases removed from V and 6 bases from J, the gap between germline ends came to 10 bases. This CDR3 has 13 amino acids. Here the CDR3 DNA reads TGTGCCAGCAGTTACGGGGGGGCTTCTGAAGCTTTCTTT. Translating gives CASSYGGASEAFF.

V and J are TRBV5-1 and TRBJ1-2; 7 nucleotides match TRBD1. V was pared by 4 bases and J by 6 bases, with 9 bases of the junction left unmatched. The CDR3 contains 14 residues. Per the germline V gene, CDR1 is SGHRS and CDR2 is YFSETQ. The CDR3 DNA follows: TGCGCCAGCAGCGTAGACAGGGCTGGCGATGGCTACACCTTC. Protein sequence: CASSVDRAGDGYTF.

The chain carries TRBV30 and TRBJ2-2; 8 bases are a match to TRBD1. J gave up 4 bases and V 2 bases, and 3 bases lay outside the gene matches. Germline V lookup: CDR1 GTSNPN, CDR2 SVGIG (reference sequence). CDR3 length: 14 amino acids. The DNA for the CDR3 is TGTGCCTGGAGTCGGACAGGGAGCACCGGGGAGCTGTTTTTT. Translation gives CAWSRTGSTGELFF.

CDR3 amino acids: CASSQEMLRGAGGYTF. The CDR3 DNA reads TGTGCCAGCAGCCAAGAGATGTTGCGGGGGGCTGGAGGCTACACCTTC. The chain carries TRBV14 and TRBJ1-2; TRBD1 might be the D (6 bases). Germline CDR1 and CDR2: SGHDN and FVKESK. The CDR3 runs to 16 residues. V was pared by 0 bases and J by 8 bases, with 19 bases between. Full variable domain (outside the CDR3, taken from reference TRBV14 and TRBJ1-2): EAGVTQFPSHSVIEKGQTVTLRCDPISGHDNLYWYRRVMGKEIKFLLHFVKESKQDESGMPNNRFLAERTGGTYSTLKVQPAELEDSGVYFCASSQEMLRGAGGYTFGSGTRLTVV.

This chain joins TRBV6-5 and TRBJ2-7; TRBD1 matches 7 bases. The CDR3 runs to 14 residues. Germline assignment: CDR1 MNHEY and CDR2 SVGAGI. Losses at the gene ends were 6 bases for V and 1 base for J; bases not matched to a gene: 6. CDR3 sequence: CASRGTVRSYEQYF. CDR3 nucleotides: TGTGCCAGCAGGGGGACAGTCAGGTCCTACGAGCAGTACTTC.

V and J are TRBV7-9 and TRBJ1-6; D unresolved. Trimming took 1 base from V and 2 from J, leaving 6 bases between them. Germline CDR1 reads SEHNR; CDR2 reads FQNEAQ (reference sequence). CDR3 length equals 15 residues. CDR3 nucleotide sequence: TGTGCCAGCAGCTTAGGAGGTGCCTATAATTCACCCCTCCACTTT. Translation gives CASSLGGAYNSPLHF.

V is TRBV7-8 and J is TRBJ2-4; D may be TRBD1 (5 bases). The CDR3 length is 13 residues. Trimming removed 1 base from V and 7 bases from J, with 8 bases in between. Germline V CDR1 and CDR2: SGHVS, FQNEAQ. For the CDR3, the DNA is TGTGCCAGCAGCTTAGGGGGCAGGAACATTCAGTACTTC. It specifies CASSLGGRNIQYF.

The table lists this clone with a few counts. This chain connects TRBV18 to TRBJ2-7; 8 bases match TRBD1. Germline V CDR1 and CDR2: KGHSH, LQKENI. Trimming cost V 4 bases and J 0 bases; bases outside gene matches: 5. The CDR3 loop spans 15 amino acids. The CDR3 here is CASSLLQGASYEQYF. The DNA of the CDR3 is TGTGCCAGCTCACTTCTCCAGGGGGCCTCCTACGAGCAGTACTTC. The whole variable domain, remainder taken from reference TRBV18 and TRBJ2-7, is NAGVMQNPRHLVRRRGQEARLRCSPMKGHSHVYWYRQLPEEGLKFMVYLQKENIIDESGMPKERFSAEFPKEGPSILRIQQVVRGDSAAYFCASSLLQGASYEQYFGPGTRLTVT.

DNA for the CDR3: TGTGCCAGCAGCTTACCCAGGGGGCCGGGGGCCAACGTCCTGACTTTC. It is translated as CASSLPRGPGANVLTF. The chain employs TRBV7-9 and TRBJ2-6; 8 bases line up with TRBD1. J gave up 4 bases and V 2 bases, and 4 bases lay outside the gene matches. CDR3 size: 16 residues. The germline V gene encodes CDR1 SEHNR and CDR2 FQNEAQ (reference sequence).

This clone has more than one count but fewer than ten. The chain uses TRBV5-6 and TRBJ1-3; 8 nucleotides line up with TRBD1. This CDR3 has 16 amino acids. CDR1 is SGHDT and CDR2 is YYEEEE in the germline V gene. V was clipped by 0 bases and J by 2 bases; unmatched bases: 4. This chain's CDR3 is CASSLVGRGPGNTIYF. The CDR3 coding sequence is TGTGCCAGCAGCTTGGTCGGCAGGGGGCCTGGAAACACCATATATTTT.

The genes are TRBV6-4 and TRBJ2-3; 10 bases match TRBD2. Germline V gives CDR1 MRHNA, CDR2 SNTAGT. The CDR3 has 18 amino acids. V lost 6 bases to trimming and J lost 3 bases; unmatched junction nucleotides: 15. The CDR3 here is CASRGTSETNGETDTQYF. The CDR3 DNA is TGTGCCAGCAGAGGGACTAGCGAGACCAACGGGGAAACAGATACGCAGTATTTT.

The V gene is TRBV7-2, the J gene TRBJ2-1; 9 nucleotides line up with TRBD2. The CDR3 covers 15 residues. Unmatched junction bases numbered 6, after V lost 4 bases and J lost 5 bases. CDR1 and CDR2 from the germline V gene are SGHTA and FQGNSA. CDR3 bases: TGTGCCAGCAGCTCGGGCGGGGGGGCGGACAATGAGCAGTTCTTC. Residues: CASSSGGGADNEQFF.

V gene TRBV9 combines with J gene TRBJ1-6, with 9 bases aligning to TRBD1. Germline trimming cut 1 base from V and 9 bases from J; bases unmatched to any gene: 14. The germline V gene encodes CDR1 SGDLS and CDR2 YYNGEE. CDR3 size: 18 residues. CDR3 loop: CASSVTLPGQGIRSPLHF. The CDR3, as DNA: TGTGCCAGCAGCGTAACGCTCCCGGGACAGGGAATACGTTCACCCCTCCACTTT.

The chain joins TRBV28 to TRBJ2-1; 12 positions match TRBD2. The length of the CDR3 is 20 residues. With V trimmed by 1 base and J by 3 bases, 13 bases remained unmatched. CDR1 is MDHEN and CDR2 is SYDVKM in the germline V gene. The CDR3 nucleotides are TGTGCCAGCAGTTTATCGGGACCACTAGCGGGGGGCCCCCTCTACAATGAGCAGTTCTTC. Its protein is CASSLSGPLAGGPLYNEQFF.

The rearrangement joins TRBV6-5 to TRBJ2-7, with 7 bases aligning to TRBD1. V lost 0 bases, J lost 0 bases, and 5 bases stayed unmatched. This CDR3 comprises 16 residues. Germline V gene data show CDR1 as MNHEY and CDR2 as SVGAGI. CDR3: CASSYSEGASSYEQYF. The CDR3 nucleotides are TGTGCCAGCAGTTACTCCGAGGGGGCTAGCTCCTACGAGCAGTACTTC.

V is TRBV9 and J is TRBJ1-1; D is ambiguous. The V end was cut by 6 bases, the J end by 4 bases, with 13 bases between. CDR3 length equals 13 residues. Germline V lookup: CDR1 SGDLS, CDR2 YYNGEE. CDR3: CASTPNSGTEAFF. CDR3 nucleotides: TGTGCCAGCACCCCTAATTCAGGCACTGAAGCTTTCTTT. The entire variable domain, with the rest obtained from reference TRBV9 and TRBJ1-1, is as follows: DSGVTQTPKHLITATGQRVTLRCSPRSGDLSVYWYQQSLDQGLQFLIQYYNGEERAKGNILERFSAQQFPDLHSELNLSSLELGDSALYFCASTPNSGTEAFFGQGTRLTVV.

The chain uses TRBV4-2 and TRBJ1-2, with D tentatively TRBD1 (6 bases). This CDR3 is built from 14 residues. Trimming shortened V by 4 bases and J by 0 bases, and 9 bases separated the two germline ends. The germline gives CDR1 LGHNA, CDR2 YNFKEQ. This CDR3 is CASSLGTTNYGYTF. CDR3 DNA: TGTGCCAGCAGCCTCGGGACAACTAACTATGGCTACACCTTC.

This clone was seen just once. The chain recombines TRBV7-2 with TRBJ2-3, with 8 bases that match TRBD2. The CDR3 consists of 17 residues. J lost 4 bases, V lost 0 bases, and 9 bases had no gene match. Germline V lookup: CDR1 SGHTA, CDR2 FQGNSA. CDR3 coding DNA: TGTGCCAGCAGCTTAGCGTACGGGGGGGCCGGGGCAGATACGCAGTATTTT. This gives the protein CASSLAYGGAGADTQYF. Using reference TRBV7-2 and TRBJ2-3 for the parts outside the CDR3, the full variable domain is GAGVSQSPSNKVTEKGKDVELRCDPISGHTALYWYRQSLGQGLEFLIYFQGNSAPDKSGLPSDRFSAERTGGSVSTLTIQRTQQEDSAVYLCASSLAYGGAGADTQYFGPGTRLTVL.